This record covers a single T cell receptor (beta chain). Its antigen is not yet known. Base qualities are not provided; no much larger clone lies one nucleotide away. The sample belongs to a study of T cell responses to AZD1222 COVID-19 vaccine (dated by TCRdb to the early 2020s). Context from the whole study: AZD1222 recipients given second doses at about 4 weeks or at about 12 weeks were pooled, since spike-specific TCR depth and breadth were not found to differ between the two schedules. A total of over 230 trial participants underwent TCR sequencing, of whom 200 to 220 received two doses of AZD1222 and about 25 received two doses of the MenACWY control vaccine. Trial participants were enrolled by age into 18-55, 56-69 and 70-plus year subgroups, with roughly 150, 30 and 60 TCR-sequenced participants respectively.

The full study reports these points: The whole spike protein was spanned by vaccine-associated CD4 TCRs, and dominant responses were seen in regions 160-218 and 743-854. A significant rise in spike-specific TCR breadth and depth was observed after two AZD1222 doses relative to day 0 and relative to MenACWY recipients. Conclusions about previously exposed vaccinees are limited because only six or seven AZD1222 recipients were SARS-CoV-2 seropositive at baseline. Because no day 14 peak-response samples were available, the repertoires could be characterized only after the peak T cell response. The 56-69-year group was small, and its depth increase did not reach significance, likely because of low power. Epitopes outside the regions mutated in the B.1.351 and B.1.1.7 variants were reportedly recognized by nearly half of the unique spike-specific TCRs. Most participants were white British and females outnumbered males, and the authors suggested that clonal diversity may have been underestimated.

This sample's time point label indicates: baseline before first vaccination. Vaccinee samples were obtained from the UK trials COV001 and COV002, which included a single-blind randomized controlled phase 2/3 trial of AZD1222 (ChAdOx1 nCoV-19) in healthy adults. Trial participant PBMC samples were collected at day 0 and day 28 after the second dose for TCRbeta chain sequencing. From its cysteine to its phenylalanine, the CDR3 spans 15 amino acids. The sequence is cut down to CDR3 DNA, 45 bases in frame from base 1. From the germline V gene (reference sequence), CDR1 is PRHDT and CDR2 is FYEKMQ. V was cut back by 5 bases and J by 1 base, leaving a gap of 14 bases between them. The CDR3 regions of human TCRbeta chains were analyzed by immunosequencing. The authors' pipeline ran thus. TCRs in the repertoires were compared against a reference library of SARS-CoV-2-specific TCRs that had been generated with the MIRA antigen-specificity platform. Breadth was defined as the fraction of unique TCRs that were SARS-CoV-2-associated. Depth was defined as the fraction of total T cells that were SARS-CoV-2-associated. Using the MIRA data, every spike-specific TCR was mapped to the spike region that the TCR reacted to and assigned to either a CD4 or a CD8 class. Log10-transformed breadth and depth values were compared by one-way ANOVA with Sidak's multiple comparisons tests. TCRdb provides this immuneACCESS table in a form limited to in-frame rearrangements. Some clones are lacking; in checked studies, under half of them reflect an unresolved V gene, and why the rest are absent is not known. From that table come the V and J calls and clone size; the DNA was used to work out D and trimming. The sample table contains about 150,000 clones; only one count was recorded for 90% to 95% of them. Together, the top ten hold over 1.1% of the sample.

The rearrangement joined TRBV13 to TRBJ1-2; a tentative D call is TRBD1 (6 bases match). Source: peripheral blood, taken on day 0 of AZD1222 vaccination. The receptor comes from an adult in good health. The DNA is as follows: TGTGCCAGCAGCCCGGGACATCGACTTAACTATGGCTACACCTTC. Its translation is CASSPGHRLNYGYTF. The variable domain in full, with residues beyond the CDR3 obtained from the reference TRBV13 and TRBJ1-2 genes, is AAGVIQSPRHLIKEKRETATLKCYPIPRHDTVYWYQQGPGQDPQFLISFYEKMQSDKGSIPDRFSAQQFSDYHSELNMSSLELGDSALYFCASSPGHRLNYGYTFGSGTRLTVV.